The T cell receptor beta chain described here comes from a study of identical twins. V dropped 3 bases and J dropped 6 bases, with 19 bases sitting between them. The CDR3 has 16 residues. CDR1 SGHRS and CDR2 YFSETQ come from the germline V gene. MiXCR, applied by TCRdb to the 5' RACE reads, yields one record per CDR3 protein. In the table there are 460,000 or so distinct CDR3 sequences, approximately 15% of which are singletons. On this clonotype itself: Its specificity is not known.

Study-wide points: Reduced insertions were recorded for abundant cord blood beta clonotypes, with no such pattern in memory repertoires. Out-of-frame alpha sequences common to twins exhibited a surplus of low generation probability. Modelling underestimated the level of out-of-frame TCR alpha sharing observed in monozygotic twins.

This same sample was also taken into another study, of yellow fever vaccine responses in identical twins. This second report adds: Twin vaccine T cell responses reportedly seemed partly convergent, partly personalized.

The sequenced sample was CD4+ T cells sorted from blood. This chain connects TRBV5-1 to TRBJ2-1; weak D call: TRBD1 (6 bases). This receptor was identified in a woman younger than 30 in good health. The CDR3 protein is CASSSIGQFLGNEQFF. DNA for the CDR3: TGCGCCAGCAGCTCAATAGGACAGTTCCTCGGCAATGAGCAGTTCTTC.